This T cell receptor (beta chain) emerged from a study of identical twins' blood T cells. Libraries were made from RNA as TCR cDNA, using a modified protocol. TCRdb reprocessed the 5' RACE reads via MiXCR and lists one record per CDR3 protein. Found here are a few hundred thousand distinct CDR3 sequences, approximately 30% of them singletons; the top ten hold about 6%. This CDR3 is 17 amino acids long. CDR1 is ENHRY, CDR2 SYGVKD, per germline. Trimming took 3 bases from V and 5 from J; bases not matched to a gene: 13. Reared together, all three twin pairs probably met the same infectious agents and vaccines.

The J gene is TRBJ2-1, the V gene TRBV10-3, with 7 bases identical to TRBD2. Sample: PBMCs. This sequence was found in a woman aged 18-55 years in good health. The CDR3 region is CAISERWGLQRDNEQFF. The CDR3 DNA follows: TGTGCCATCAGTGAACGATGGGGACTACAGAGAGACAATGAGCAGTTCTTC.